One sample yielded the 24 T cell receptor beta chains listed below, sequenced in a study of regulatory T cells in long-lasting Graves disease. Arm-PCR with iRepertoire HTBI primers amplified the CDR3 regions for these TCR beta libraries. Via MiXCR, TCRdb re-called the multiplex PCR reads, giving one row per CDR3 protein. The sample lists some 460,000 distinct CDR3 sequences; 15% to 20% were seen once. Indicated time point: newly diagnosed GD, antithyroid drugs for less than 3 months. PBMC-derived RNA was used for the TCR library. A further study also used this sample, focusing on T cells in Graves' hyperthyroidism and ophthalmopathy.

This specimen consisted of peripheral blood mononuclear cells (PBMCs), obtained at new diagnosis, from a patient treated with antithyroid drugs. The source is a man aged 35-49 years with Graves disease.

This clonotype appeared many times. This chain joins TRBV30 and TRBJ2-7; 9 bases match TRBD2. Unmatched junction bases numbered 5, after V lost 4 bases and J lost 4 bases. The CDR3 loop spans 13 amino acids. Germline loops: CDR1 GTSNPN, CDR2 SVGIG (reference sequence). The CDR3 loop is CAWTGGRVYEQYF. In nucleotides, the CDR3 is TGTGCCTGGACTGGCGGGAGGGTTTACGAGCAGTACTTC. Complete variable domain (other parts from reference TRBV30 and TRBJ2-7): SQTIHQWPATLVQPVGSPLSLECTVEGTSNPNLYWYRQAAGRGLQLLFYSVGIGQISSEVPQNLSASRPQDRQFILSSKKLLLSDSGFYLCAWTGGRVYEQYFGPGTRLTVT.

This clonotype was counted only a few times. An end of the junction does not agree with germline; a read error may underlie this. The CDR3 sequence: CAGSMGTGPYNEQFF. As DNA, the CDR3 is TGTGCCGGTAGTATGGGGACAGGACCGTACAATGAGCAGTTCTTC. The genes are TRBV19 and TRBJ2-1; 8 bases are shared with TRBD1. The CDR3 covers 15 residues. The germline gives CDR1 LNHDA, CDR2 SQIVND (reference sequence). Full variable domain (rest looked up from reference TRBV19 and TRBJ2-1): DGGITQSPKYLFRKEGQNVTLSCEQNLNHDAMYWYRQDPGQGLRLIYYSQIVNDFQKGDIAEGYSVSREKKESFPLTVTSAQKNPTAFYLCAGSMGTGPYNEQFFGPGTRLTVL.

The V gene is TRBV19, the J gene TRBJ2-7; D uncertain. The CDR3 spans 18 residues. Germline CDR1 and CDR2: LNHDA and SQIVND (reference sequence). V was shortened by 4 bases and J by 0 bases, with 22 bases between the two germline ends. CDR3 sequence reads: CASSNFLELTLTSYEQYF. As DNA, the CDR3 is TGTGCCAGTAGTAATTTCTTAGAACTCACACTGACCTCCTACGAGCAGTACTTC.

This clonotype was seen at least ten times. The rearrangement uses TRBV20-1 and TRBJ2-7; a weak D match, TRBD1 (5 bases). Germline V gene data show CDR1 as DFQATT and CDR2 as SNEGSKA (reference sequence). CDR3 length equals 12 residues. V lost 4 bases and J lost 4, with 11 bases in between. CDR3 in amino acids: CSATDSRYEQYF. Written as DNA, the CDR3 is TGCAGTGCTACCGACAGCAGGTACGAGCAGTACTTC.

This clonotype was counted many times. The chain links TRBV7-9 to TRBJ1-1; perhaps TRBD1 as D (6 bases). V lost 3 bases, J lost 3 bases, and 8 bases lay in between. This CDR3 spans 13 amino acids. Germline assignment: CDR1 SEHNR and CDR2 FQNEAQ (reference sequence). CDR3 coding DNA: TGTGCCAGCAGCTTTTCAGGGGACACTGAAGCTTTCTTT. Protein product: CASSFSGDTEAFF.

This chain links TRBV12-3 or TRBV12-4 with TRBJ1-5, with D perhaps TRBD1 (6 bases). The V end lost 6 bases, the J end lost 0 bases, and 15 bases lay between the germline ends. CDR3 length: 16 amino acids. The CDR3 DNA sequence: TGTGCCAGCAGCGGCGGGGGGGCGTCTAGCAATCAGCCCCAGCATTTT. Translating it yields CASSGGGASSNQPQHF.

The chain has TRBV5-1 and TRBJ1-3; no clear D gene. Germline CDR1 SGHRS, CDR2 YFSETQ. CDR3 size: 12 residues. V lost 4 bases to trimming and J lost 2 bases, with 4 bases between them. CDR3 DNA sequence: TGCGCCAGCAGCGAGGCTGGAAACACCATATATTTT. This encodes CASSEAGNTIYF.

As concerns this clonotype: A much larger clone lies a single base off, so this may be a read error. J is TRBJ1-5 and V is TRBV30, with D possibly matching TRBD1 (5 bases). In germline, CDR1 is GTSNPN, CDR2 SVGIG (reference sequence). V lost 5 bases and J lost 4, with 12 bases in between. The length of the CDR3 is 13 residues. This chain's CDR3 is CAWGAGGNQPQHF. DNA of the CDR3: TGTGCCTGGGGCGCCGGGGGGAATCAGCCCCAGCATTTT.

V is TRBV20-1 and J is TRBJ1-5, with 12 positions matching TRBD1. CDR3 length: 14 amino acids. Looked up from germline, CDR1 is DFQATT and CDR2 is SNEGSKA (reference sequence). Trimming removed 5 bases from V and 6 bases from J; junction bases left unmatched: 5. As DNA, the CDR3 is TGCAGTGCTTCGGGACAGGGGGCAGGTCAGCCCCAGCATTTT. It translates to CSASGQGAGQPQHF.

This clonotype showed up many times. This rearrangement joins TRBV11-2 to TRBJ2-7; D not certain. The CDR3 has 14 amino acids. Trimming pared 0 bases from V and 5 bases from J, leaving 11 bases between. Germline CDR1 SGHAT, CDR2 FQNNGV. CDR3 coding DNA: TGTGCCAGCAGCTTAGATCTAACAGTCCACGAGCAGTACTTC. The encoded protein is CASSLDLTVHEQYF.

This clonotype occurred many times. The chain recombines TRBV3-1 with TRBJ2-7; 7 bases are a match to TRBD2. J was trimmed by 8 bases and V by 5 bases; bases with no gene match: 15. The germline V gene has CDR1 LGHDT and CDR2 YNNKEL (reference sequence). The CDR3 extends over 15 amino acids. The CDR3 coding sequence is TGTGCCAGCAGCTATCAAGCCTCGACTAGCTTGAAGCAGTACTTC. Its translation: CASSYQASTSLKQYF.

There are a few counts of this clonotype. The chain couples TRBV6-1 to TRBJ1-1, with D perhaps matching TRBD1 (6 bases). The V end was cut by 6 bases, the J end by 6 bases, with 11 bases between. CDR1 MNHNS and CDR2 SASEGT come from the germline V gene. The length of the CDR3 is 12 residues. The CDR3 reads CASSQGIAEAFF. DNA of the CDR3: TGTGCCAGCAGCCAGGGGATCGCTGAAGCTTTCTTT.

This clonotype was counted ten times or more. The chain has TRBV28 and TRBJ2-5; 9 bases align to TRBD2. The germline gives CDR1 MDHEN, CDR2 SYDVKM. The length of the CDR3 is 16 residues. V was pared by 6 bases and J by 3 bases, with 11 bases of the junction left unmatched. CDR3 sequence: CASRNPSGTSKETQYF. In DNA form, the CDR3 reads TGTGCCAGCAGAAACCCCTCTGGGACTAGCAAAGAGACCCAGTACTTC.

This sequence joins TRBV7-9 and TRBJ2-7; D may be TRBD1 (5 bases). The CDR3 is 14 residues long. The germline V gene encodes CDR1 SEHNR and CDR2 FQNEAQ (reference sequence). With 4 bases removed from V and 3 bases from J, the gap between germline ends came to 13 bases. CDR3 sequence reads: CASSSPGGHYEQYF. CDR3 DNA: TGTGCCAGCAGCTCACCAGGCGGACACTACGAGCAGTACTTC.

This clonotype was observed at least ten times. The chain combines TRBV13 with TRBJ1-2, with TRBD1 as a possible D gene (6 bases). Between the trimmed V and J ends, which lost 4 bases and 8 bases, there was a span of 23 bases. Germline V gives CDR1 PRHDT, CDR2 FYEKMQ (reference sequence). This CDR3 is 16 amino acids long. The CDR3 loop is CASSSDGSTGRLGYTF. CDR3 nucleotide sequence: TGTGCCAGCAGCTCAGACGGTAGTACAGGGCGTCTCGGCTACACCTTC.

There are a few counts of this clonotype. The chain carries TRBV3-1 and TRBJ2-7; 10 bases agree with TRBD2. The length of the CDR3 is 15 residues. Trimming cost V 0 bases and J 2 bases; bases outside gene matches: 1. Germline V gene data show CDR1 as LGHDT and CDR2 as YNNKEL (reference sequence). As DNA, the CDR3 is TGTGCCAGCAGCCAAGATGGACTAGCGGCCTACGAGCAGTACTTC. Its translation is CASSQDGLAAYEQYF.

This clonotype was seen many times. The rearrangement joins TRBV28 to TRBJ2-3; maybe TRBD2 (5 bases). Trimming stripped 4 bases from V and 6 bases from J, with 14 bases between. CDR1 and CDR2 (germline): MDHEN, SYDVKM. CDR3 length: 14 residues. The CDR3 loop reads CASSSPGRGDTQYF. CDR3 sequence (DNA): TGTGCCAGCAGTTCCCCTGGGCGCGGGGATACGCAGTATTTT. The full variable domain, in which reference TRBV28 and TRBJ2-3 provide the parts outside the CDR3, is DVKVTQSSRYLVKRTGEKVFLECVQDMDHENMFWYRQDPGLGLRLIYFSYDVKMKEKGDIPEGYSVSREKKERFSLILESASTNQTSMYLCASSSPGRGDTQYFGPGTRLTVL.

This clonotype was seen more than once but under ten times. The chain recombines TRBV24-1 with TRBJ2-2; 10 bases are a match to TRBD1. CDR3 length: 21 amino acids. Germline lookup yields CDR1 KGHDR and CDR2 SFDVKD. V lost 2 bases to trimming and J lost 6 bases; unmatched junction nucleotides: 20. The CDR3 here is CATSDWKTRDRGFVGAGELFF. DNA of the CDR3: TGTGCCACCAGTGATTGGAAGACCCGGGACAGGGGATTTGTTGGGGCCGGGGAGCTGTTTTTT.

V is TRBV9 and J is TRBJ2-3; 7 positions agree with TRBD1. This CDR3 spans 16 amino acids. V lost 3 bases to trimming and J lost 0 bases; unmatched junction nucleotides: 7. Germline CDR1 and CDR2: SGDLS and YYNGEE. The DNA of the CDR3 is TGTGCCAGCAGCGGAGGCGGACAGGAAAGCACAGATACGCAGTATTTT. Amino acids: CASSGGGQESTDTQYF.

This clonotype was seen ten or more times. DNA for the CDR3: TGTGCCAGCAGTGGTACAGGGAGAGATACGCAGTATTTT. Amino acid sequence: CASSGTGRDTQYF. The rearrangement links TRBV2 to TRBJ2-3; possible D gene TRBD1, 6 bases. CDR1 is SNHLY and CDR2 is FYNNEI in the germline V gene. This CDR3 has 13 residues. V lost 4 bases and J lost 5, with 10 bases in between.

This clonotype has at least ten counts. V and J are TRBV6-1 and TRBJ1-2; perhaps TRBD1 as D (6 bases). The length of the CDR3 is 14 residues. The ends were cut back, 6 bases at V and 8 bases at J, with 19 bases in the middle. The V gene's germline CDR1 is MNHNS and CDR2 SASEGT. For the CDR3, the DNA is TGTGCCAGCAGACCAGAAGGAGGGGGAAGGGGCTACACCTTC. Its protein product is CASRPEGGGRGYTF.

This chain connects TRBV7-9 to TRBJ2-1; no firm D call. V lost 1 base and J 9 bases, leaving 7 bases between the germline ends. Looked up from germline, CDR1 is SEHNR and CDR2 is FQNEAQ (reference sequence). The CDR3 spans 12 residues. The CDR3 DNA reads as TGTGCCAGCAGCTTAGGGTCTAGTGAGCAGTTCTTC. Its protein is CASSLGSSEQFF.

This clonotype was seen at least ten times. The V call is TRBV12-3 or TRBV12-4, the J call TRBJ2-2; TRBD2 matches 12 bases. With 6 bases clipped from V and 5 bases from J, the junction kept 13 bases outside the gene matches. The CDR3 extends over 18 amino acids. The CDR3 DNA reads as TGTGCCAGCAGCCCCTCGGGACTAGCGGGCCGGATAACCGGGGAGCTGTTTTTT. It specifies CASSPSGLAGRITGELFF.

This clonotype has a count of ten or more. V is TRBV7-8 and J is TRBJ2-7; D is unclear. The ends were cut back, 3 bases at V and 0 bases at J, with 6 bases in the middle. This CDR3 has 13 amino acids. Germline V gives CDR1 SGHVS, CDR2 FQNEAQ. DNA for the CDR3: TGTGCCAGCAGCTTCGCCCTCTCCTACGAGCAGTACTTC. Translated: CASSFALSYEQYF. Supplemented by reference TRBV7-8 and TRBJ2-7, the full variable domain reads GAGVSQSPRYKVAKRGQDVALRCDPISGHVSLFWYQQALGQGPEFLTYFQNEAQLDKSGLPSDRFFAERPEGSVSTLKIQRTQQEDSAVYLCASSFALSYEQYFGPGTRLTVT.